The 14 T cell receptor beta chains given below trace back to one sample, sequenced in a study of OX40 agonist ivuxolimab in advanced cancers. TCRdb keeps only in-frame clones here, not all; method: immunoSEQ multiplex PCR. Of 57,000 or so clones listed, roughly 84% are singletons. The specimen was CD4+ or CD8+ T cells sorted from blood, collected in a trial of the OX40 agonist ivuxolimab. These receptors all come from an adult with an advanced solid tumor such as melanoma, head and neck, liver or kidney cancer.

The rearrangement joins TRBV5-1 to TRBJ2-2, with D unresolved. In germline, CDR1 is SGHRS, CDR2 YFSETQ. This CDR3 spans 15 amino acids. The ends were cut back, 0 bases at V and 2 bases at J, with 8 bases in the middle. The CDR3 DNA reads as TGCGCCAGCAGCTTGGCCCCGGAAAACACCGGGGAGCTGTTTTTT. Protein sequence: CASSLAPENTGELFF.

This clone has only a few counts. The chain links TRBV7-9 to TRBJ1-6; possibly TRBD1 for D (5 bases). The CDR3 runs to 14 residues. Trimming pared 2 bases from V and 10 bases from J, leaving 12 bases between. From germline, CDR1 is SEHNR and CDR2 FQNEAQ (reference sequence). CDR3 nucleotides: TGTGCCAGCAGCTTAAGACTCGGGGACTCACCCCTCCACTTT. This encodes CASSLRLGDSPLHF.

The rearrangement joins TRBV6-1 to TRBJ2-5; D is possibly TRBD2 (6 bases). The ends were cut back, 1 base at V and 3 bases at J, with 9 bases in the middle. This CDR3 has 14 amino acids. Germline lookup yields CDR1 MNHNS and CDR2 SASEGT. The CDR3 DNA reads as TGTGCCAGCAGTGAAGATAGCGGAAAAGAGACCCAGTACTTC. It specifies CASSEDSGKETQYF.

The CDR3 sequence: CASSVGLTSTDTQYF. CDR3 DNA sequence: TGTGCCAGCAGCGTAGGTTTGACTAGCACAGATACGCAGTATTTT. V is TRBV9 and J is TRBJ2-3; no firm D call. Trimming removed 0 bases from V and 0 bases from J, with 8 bases in between. Looked up from germline, CDR1 is SGDLS and CDR2 is YYNGEE. The CDR3 totals 15 residues.

The J gene is TRBJ1-6, the V gene TRBV7-9, with TRBD1 identical over 8 bases. CDR3 length: 16 amino acids. Germline lookup yields CDR1 SEHNR and CDR2 FQNEAQ (reference sequence). Germline trimming cut 8 bases from V and 7 bases from J; bases unmatched to any gene: 13. The CDR3 sequence: CASGISGQGRNSPLHF. DNA for the CDR3: TGTGCCAGCGGAATATCCGGACAGGGAAGAAATTCACCCCTCCACTTT.

The rearrangement uses TRBV6-1 and TRBJ2-5, with 10 bases identical to TRBD2. In germline, CDR1 is MNHNS, CDR2 SASEGT. Trimming at V came to 1 base and at J to 2 bases, leaving 4 bases not matched to a gene. The CDR3 runs 16 residues. CDR3 residues: CASSEGRTSGQETQYF. CDR3 in DNA: TGTGCCAGCAGTGAAGGAAGGACTAGCGGACAAGAGACCCAGTACTTC.

This rearrangement joins TRBV27 to TRBJ2-2; D not resolved. The CDR3 spans 12 residues. The germline V and J ends were trimmed by 0 bases and 6 bases, with 2 bases remaining between them. The germline V gene has CDR1 MNHEY and CDR2 SMNVEV (reference sequence). CDR3 region: CASSLSAGELFF. CDR3 nucleotide sequence: TGTGCCAGCAGTTTATCAGCCGGGGAGCTGTTTTTT.

This chain connects TRBV4-1 to TRBJ2-1, with 14 bases lining up with TRBD2. Germline CDR1 and CDR2: MGHRA and YSYEKL. The CDR3 runs to 17 residues. Trimming took 5 bases from V and 9 from J; bases not matched to a gene: 12. CDR3 in DNA: TGCGCCAGCAGCGAACGGGGGACTAGCGGGAGACTCTCTGAGCAGTTCTTC. Protein product: CASSERGTSGRLSEQFF.

J is TRBJ1-5 and V is TRBV6-1, with D unresolved. V was pared by 6 bases and J by 2 bases, with 11 bases between. CDR3 length: 14 amino acids. Germline assignment: CDR1 MNHNS and CDR2 SASEGT. The CDR3 loop is CASREGPGNQPQHF. The CDR3, as DNA: TGTGCCAGCAGGGAGGGCCCCGGCAATCAGCCCCAGCATTTT.

The V and J genes are TRBV7-3 and TRBJ1-2, with TRBD1 matching 10 bases. The ends lost 5 bases at V and 4 bases at J; junction bases unmatched: 7. The germline CDR1 and CDR2 sequences are SGHTA and FQGTGA. The CDR3 loop spans 15 amino acids. The CDR3 sequence: CASSRGQGPSYGYTF. The DNA for the CDR3 is TGTGCCAGCAGCAGGGGACAGGGGCCCTCCTATGGCTACACCTTC.

This clone has just one count. V and J are TRBV10-2 and TRBJ2-7, with D perhaps TRBD2 (5 bases). This CDR3 region has 13 residues. Trimming removed 8 bases from V and 0 bases from J, with 11 bases in between. From germline, CDR1 is WSHSY and CDR2 SAAADI. CDR3 loop: CASAAGGSYEQYF. CDR3 bases: TGCGCCAGCGCCGCCGGAGGCTCCTACGAGCAGTACTTC.

The chain carries TRBV28 and TRBJ1-1; no reliable D call. Per germline, CDR1 MDHEN and CDR2 SYDVKM. The CDR3 contains 18 residues. V lost 5 bases and J 3 bases, leaving 25 bases between the germline ends. The chain's CDR3 is CASSTRRIRGERDTEAFF. CDR3 bases: TGTGCCAGCAGTACCCGACGGATCCGCGGGGAAAGGGACACTGAAGCTTTCTTT.

Worth noting for this clone: One junction end disagrees with the germline gene, perhaps due to a read error. The chain is built from TRBV11-2 and TRBJ2-3; 8 positions agree with TRBD1. The CDR3 spans 14 residues. CDR1 and CDR2 from the germline V gene are SGHAT and FQNNGV. This CDR3 reads CASSLDRGPDTQYF. DNA for the CDR3: TGTGCCAGCAGCCTAGACAGGGGTCCTGATACGCAGTATTTT.

V usage is TRBV5-6 and J usage is TRBJ1-1; D is ambiguous. This CDR3 is 12 amino acids long. Germline V CDR1 and CDR2: SGHDT, YYEEEE. Trimming cost V 4 bases and J 11 bases, with 15 bases left between them. DNA of the CDR3: TGTGCCAGCAGCGGTGGCCGAGGAAGGGCTTTCTTT. Protein product: CASSGGRGRAFF.